This note documents a single TCR beta chain sequence. Its specificity is not known. V lost 6 bases and J lost 0, with 7 bases in between. CDR3 length: 13 amino acids. CDR1 MDHEN and CDR2 SYDVKM come from the germline V gene. The PCR contained 60 Vbeta and 13 Jbeta primers. Profiling relied on immunoSEQ multiplex PCR, and the TCRdb table lists in-frame clones only, not all of them. Here the sample spans some 170,000 clones, 81% being singletons. This specimen belongs to a study of cytomegalovirus exposure and HLA in healthy donors. Findings and caveats of the study: Both high specificity and high sensitivity reportedly marked the classifier's diagnosis of cytomegalovirus status.

The TCR sequence derives from a woman aged 18-29 years in good health and CMV-seropositive. The chain joins TRBV28 to TRBJ2-3; D ambiguous. The sequencing sample was made of PBMCs. The CDR3 sequence: CASRISSTDTQYF. The CDR3 bases are TGTGCCAGCAGAATATCTAGCACAGATACGCAGTATTTT.